This T cell receptor beta chain was sequenced for a study of Ad26.COV2.S vaccination and SARS-CoV-2 variants. Study-level background: Recipients of Ad26.COV2.S got it intramuscularly, once or twice 56 days apart.

Details on this clone: Its antigen is unidentified.

Repertoires were generated with immunoSEQ multiplex PCR, while TCRdb's copy carries only in-frame clones and drops some. The sample has 350,000 to 550,000 clones; about 91% are singletons. Sample treatment: 19 received Ad26.COV2.S at low or high dose, single or two shots; about 5 received placebo; per-sample allocation not given. On day 63 after the first injection, vaccine and placebo recipients gave samples. Study results and caveats: Non-spike TCR breadth did not differ much between vaccine and placebo recipients. Post-vaccination spike-specific CD8+ and CD4+ T cell responses reportedly had substantial breadth.

The CDR3 is made up of 18 amino acids. Germline V gives CDR1 SGDLS, CDR2 YYNGEE. The V segment lost 1 base and the J segment 4 bases; nucleotides outside the gene matches: 13. This sample comprised peripheral blood, obtained in a trial of Ad26.COV2.S vaccine versus placebo. The chain carries TRBV9 and TRBJ2-1, with 8 positions matching TRBD2. This receptor was taken from a person aged 18-60 years who received the Ad26.COV2.S COVID-19 vaccine or a placebo. The CDR3 DNA is TGTGCCAGCAGCGTATCCGGGAGGGCCTTTCGTTCGTACAATGAGCAGTTCTTC. It codes for CASSVSGRAFRSYNEQFF.